This T cell receptor beta chain was identified in a study of T cell changes during pregnancy in multiple sclerosis. Some clones are missing from TCRdb's copy, which holds only in-frame ones; the method was immunoSEQ multiplex PCR. The top ten hold 6% to 7% of the sample, which has some 120,000 clones, approximately 93% seen once. The germline gives CDR1 MGHRA, CDR2 YSYEKL. Trimming left V 0 bases short and J 9 bases short, with 6 bases between. CDR3 length: 13 residues. Material: peripheral blood, obtained before pregnancy. The receptor was derived from a female donor with multiple sclerosis, enrolled in a pregnancy study. This chain uses TRBV4-1 with TRBJ1-6; D gene unclear. Written as DNA, the CDR3 is TGCGCCAGCAGCCAAGATTTGGCTTCACCCCTCCACTTT. It translates to CASSQDLASPLHF.